Included here is one TCR beta chain sequence, with context. Its antigen is undetermined. One junction end does not reproduce the germline sequence, and a read error may be involved. CDR1 and CDR2 (germline): SNHLY, FYNNEI. This CDR3 is built from 12 residues. Researchers ran immunoSEQ v3.0 at survey level. The data were produced by immunoSEQ multiplex PCR, yet TCRdb's version contains in-frame clones alone and is incomplete. Here the sample spans 35,000 to 50,000 clones, about nine tenths being singletons. These data belong to a study of long-term antiretroviral therapy in people with HIV. Study results and limitations: Although diversity increased after ART, it remained lower than in transplant donor controls. Controls exceeded HIV repertoires in CDR3 length range.

J is TRBJ1-5 and V is TRBV2; the D is unclear. Source: unsorted PBMCs, taken 0.1 years before starting antiretroviral therapy. This sequence was found in a woman in her forties or fifties with HIV. DNA for the CDR3: TGTGCCAGCAGTGGATGGGGTCAGGCCCAGCATTTT. Translated, it gives CASSGWGQAQHF.